Listed below are T cell receptor beta chains from one sample, sequenced in a study of high-grade serous ovarian cancer treatment subgroups. Produced via immunoSEQ multiplex PCR; TCRdb's table is partial and in-frame only. The sample holds about 4,400 clones, 60% to 80% seen once. The sequenced material came from tumor tissue. These receptors were obtained from a human donor with high-grade serous ovarian cancer. The CDR3 runs from the conserved cysteine through the conserved F or W. The order of the fields is clone size, V gene, D gene, J gene, CDR3 DNA, CDR3 protein. A D gene is named only where the DNA matches it firmly. Size is stated for part of the rows, as once, few or many counts, or as a class when the clone is expanded.

abundance: once; v_gene: TRBV9; d_gene: TRBD1; j_gene: TRBJ2-7; CDR3nt: TGTGCCAGCAGCAGGACAGGGTCCCGGTACGAGCAGTACTTC; CDR3aa: CASSRTGSRYEQYF
abundance: .; v_gene: TRBV4-2; d_gene: .; j_gene: TRBJ2-3; CDR3nt: TGTGCCAGCAGCCAGGGCCTCACAGATACGCAGTATTTT; CDR3aa: CASSQGLTDTQYF
abundance: .; v_gene: TRBV29-1; d_gene: .; j_gene: TRBJ1-2; CDR3nt: TGCAGCGCCATCACGGGGGCAGTCTTTTCCCATGGCTACACCTTC; CDR3aa: CSAITGAVFSHGYTF
abundance: .; v_gene: TRBV30; d_gene: .; j_gene: TRBJ1-1; CDR3nt: TGTGCCTGGAGTCGTACGGAAGCTTTCTTT; CDR3aa: CAWSRTEAFF
abundance: .; v_gene: TRBV28; d_gene: TRBD1; j_gene: TRBJ1-2; CDR3nt: TGTGCCAGCAGTTTGACAGGGGGCTATGGCTACACCTTC; CDR3aa: CASSLTGGYGYTF
abundance: .; v_gene: TRBV10-2; d_gene: .; j_gene: TRBJ1-3; CDR3nt: TGCGCCAGCAGTGAGTCGACTTGGGCGCCAGAAAGAAACACCATATATTTT; CDR3aa: CASSESTWAPERNTIYF
abundance: .; v_gene: TRBV9; d_gene: .; j_gene: TRBJ1-1; CDR3nt: TGTGCCAGCAGCGAGGGAAGCGCGGACACTGAAGCTTTCTTT; CDR3aa: CASSEGSADTEAFF
abundance: .; v_gene: TRBV19; d_gene: .; j_gene: TRBJ1-2; CDR3nt: TGTGCCAGTAGTAACAGGGAACACTATGGCTACACCTTC; CDR3aa: CASSNREHYGYTF
abundance: .; v_gene: TRBV6-1; d_gene: .; j_gene: TRBJ1-4; CDR3nt: TGTGCCACACAGGTTCTTAATGAAAAACTGTTTTTT; CDR3aa: CATQVLNEKLFF
abundance: few; v_gene: TRBV6-1; d_gene: .; j_gene: TRBJ1-2; CDR3nt: TGTGCCAGCAGGCCGGGAACTAACTATGGCTACACCTTC; CDR3aa: CASRPGTNYGYTF